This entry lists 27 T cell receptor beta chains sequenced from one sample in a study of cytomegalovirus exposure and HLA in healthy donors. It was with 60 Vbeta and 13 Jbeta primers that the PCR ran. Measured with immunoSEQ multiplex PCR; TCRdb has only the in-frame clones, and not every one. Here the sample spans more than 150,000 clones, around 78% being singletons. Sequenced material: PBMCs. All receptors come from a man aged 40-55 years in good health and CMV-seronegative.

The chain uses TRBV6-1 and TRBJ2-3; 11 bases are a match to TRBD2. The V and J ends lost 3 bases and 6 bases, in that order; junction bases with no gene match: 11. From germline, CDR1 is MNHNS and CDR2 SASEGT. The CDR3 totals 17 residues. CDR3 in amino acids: CASSEEASGRPGDTQYF. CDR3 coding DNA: TGTGCCAGCAGTGAGGAGGCTAGCGGGAGGCCCGGGGATACGCAGTATTTT.

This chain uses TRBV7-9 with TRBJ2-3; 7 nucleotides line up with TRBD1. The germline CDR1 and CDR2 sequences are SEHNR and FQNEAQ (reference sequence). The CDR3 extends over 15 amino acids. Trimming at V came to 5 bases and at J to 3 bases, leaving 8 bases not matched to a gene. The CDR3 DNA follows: TGTGCCAGCAGCCCGGGACAGCTGTCTACAGATACGCAGTATTTT. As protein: CASSPGQLSTDTQYF.

DNA for the CDR3: TGCGCCAGCAGCTCGAACATCCGGACTGAGAAGAATGAAAAACTGTTTTTT. It specifies CASSSNIRTEKNEKLFF. This sequence joins TRBV5-1 and TRBJ1-4; D uncertain. Trimming removed 3 bases at V and 5 bases at J, with 20 bases between. Looked up from germline, CDR1 is SGHRS and CDR2 is YFSETQ. CDR3 size: 17 residues.

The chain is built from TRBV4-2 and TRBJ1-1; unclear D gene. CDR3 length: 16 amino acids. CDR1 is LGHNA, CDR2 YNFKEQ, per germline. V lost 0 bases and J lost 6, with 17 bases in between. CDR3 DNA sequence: TGTGCCAGCAGCCAAGATCCCACAACGCGAGGCGCTGAAGCTTTCTTT. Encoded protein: CASSQDPTTRGAEAFF.

CDR3 nucleotide sequence: TGTGCCAGCAGTGATTCGGAGCTGGAGACCCAGTACTTC. Translation gives CASSDSELETQYF. V gene TRBV2 combines with J gene TRBJ2-5; D is ambiguous. Germline V gene sequence: CDR1 SNHLY, CDR2 FYNNEI. Trimming took off 3 bases at V and 5 bases at J, with 10 bases between the two ends. CDR3 length: 13 residues.

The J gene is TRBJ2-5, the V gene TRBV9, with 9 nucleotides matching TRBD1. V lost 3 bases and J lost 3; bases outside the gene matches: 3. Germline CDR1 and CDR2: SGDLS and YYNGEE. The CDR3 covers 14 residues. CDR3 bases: TGTGCCAGCAGCGCCCGGACAGGGGAAGAGACCCAGTACTTC. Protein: CASSARTGEETQYF.

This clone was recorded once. This chain's CDR3 is CASSGRDRGYGYTF. CDR3 nucleotides: TGTGCCAGCAGCGGCCGGGACAGGGGCTATGGCTACACCTTC. The rearrangement uses TRBV5-4 and TRBJ1-2; 10 bases line up with TRBD1. The CDR3 consists of 14 residues. J was trimmed by 4 bases and V by 4 bases; bases with no gene match: 4. CDR1 is SGHNT and CDR2 is YYREEE in the germline V gene (reference sequence).

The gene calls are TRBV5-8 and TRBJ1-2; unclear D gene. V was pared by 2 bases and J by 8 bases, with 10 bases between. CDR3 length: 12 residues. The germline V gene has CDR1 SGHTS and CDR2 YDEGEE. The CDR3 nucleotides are TGTGCCAGCAGCTTCGAGGCTATGGGCTACACCTTC. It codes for CASSFEAMGYTF.

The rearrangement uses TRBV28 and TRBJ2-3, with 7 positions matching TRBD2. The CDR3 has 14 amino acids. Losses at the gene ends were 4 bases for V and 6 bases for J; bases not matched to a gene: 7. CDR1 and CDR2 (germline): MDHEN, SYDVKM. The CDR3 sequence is CASSWGGSSDTQYF. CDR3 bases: TGTGCCAGCAGTTGGGGCGGGAGCTCCGATACGCAGTATTTT.

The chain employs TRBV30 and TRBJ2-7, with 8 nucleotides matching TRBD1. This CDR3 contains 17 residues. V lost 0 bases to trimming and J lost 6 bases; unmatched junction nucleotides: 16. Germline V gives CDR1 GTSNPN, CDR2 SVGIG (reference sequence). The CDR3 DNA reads TGTGCCTGGAGTGTAAAGATATGGGACAGCCAGGGGGCCGAGCAGTACGTC. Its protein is CAWSVKIWDSQGAEQYV.

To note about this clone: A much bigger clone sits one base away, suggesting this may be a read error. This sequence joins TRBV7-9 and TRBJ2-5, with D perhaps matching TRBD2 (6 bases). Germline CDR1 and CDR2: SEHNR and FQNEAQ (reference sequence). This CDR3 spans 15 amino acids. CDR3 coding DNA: TGTTCCAGCAGGGAAACAGCGGAAGGGCCGGGAGAGCAGTACTTC. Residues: CSSRETAEGPGEQYF.

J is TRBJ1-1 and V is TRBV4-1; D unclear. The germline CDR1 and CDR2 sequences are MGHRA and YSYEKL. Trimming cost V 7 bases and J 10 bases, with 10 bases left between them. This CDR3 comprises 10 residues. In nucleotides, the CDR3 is TGCGCCAGCAATCGTGGAGTAGCTTTCTTT. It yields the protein CASNRGVAFF.

This CDR3 is CASSQGTPSQGNQPQHF. In DNA form, the CDR3 reads TGCGCCAGCAGCCAAGGAACCCCCTCCCAGGGCAATCAGCCCCAGCATTTT. The rearrangement links TRBV4-1 to TRBJ1-5; D call uncertain. Trimming took 1 base from V and 2 from J, leaving 15 bases between them. Germline assignment: CDR1 MGHRA and CDR2 YSYEKL. This CDR3 comprises 17 residues.

The CDR3 bases are TGCAGTGCCGGGGGGAATGAGCAGTTCTTC. Protein sequence: CSAGGNEQFF. V is TRBV20-1 and J is TRBJ2-1; 7 bases align to TRBD2. Trimming cost V 6 bases and J 7 bases; bases outside gene matches: 0. This CDR3 is 10 amino acids long. The germline CDR1 and CDR2 sequences are DFQATT and SNEGSKA (reference sequence).

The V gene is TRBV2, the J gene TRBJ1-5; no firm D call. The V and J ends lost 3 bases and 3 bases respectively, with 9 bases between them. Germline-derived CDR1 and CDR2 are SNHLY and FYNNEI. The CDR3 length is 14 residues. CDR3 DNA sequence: TGTGCCAGCAGTGATGGGCAGACCAATCAGCCCCAGCATTTT. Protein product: CASSDGQTNQPQHF.

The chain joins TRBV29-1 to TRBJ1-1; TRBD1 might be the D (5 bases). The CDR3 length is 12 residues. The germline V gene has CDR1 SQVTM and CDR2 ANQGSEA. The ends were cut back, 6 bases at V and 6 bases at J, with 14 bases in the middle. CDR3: CSVADSSPEAFF. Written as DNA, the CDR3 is TGCAGCGTGGCTGACAGCTCCCCTGAAGCTTTCTTT. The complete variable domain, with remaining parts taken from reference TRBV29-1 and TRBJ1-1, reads SAVISQKPSRDICQRGTSLTIQCQVDSQVTMMFWYRQQPGQSLTLIATANQGSEATYESGFVIDKFPISRPNLTFSTLTVSNMSPEDSSIYLCSVADSSPEAFFGQGTRLTVV.

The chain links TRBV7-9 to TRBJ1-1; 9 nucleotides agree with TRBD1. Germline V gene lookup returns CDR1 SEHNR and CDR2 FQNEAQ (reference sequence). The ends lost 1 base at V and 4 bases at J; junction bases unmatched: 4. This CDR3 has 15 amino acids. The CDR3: CASSLVGTGSTEAFF. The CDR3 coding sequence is TGTGCCAGCAGCTTAGTAGGGACAGGGAGCACTGAAGCTTTCTTT.

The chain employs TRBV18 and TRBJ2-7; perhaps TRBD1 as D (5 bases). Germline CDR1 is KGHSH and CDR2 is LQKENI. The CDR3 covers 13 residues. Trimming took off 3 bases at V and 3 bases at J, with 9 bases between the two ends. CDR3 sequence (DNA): TGTGCCAGCTCACCGCCAGGGTACTACGAGCAGTACTTC. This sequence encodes CASSPPGYYEQYF.

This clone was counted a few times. The CDR3 loop is CASSLGAAANQPQHF. The CDR3 DNA is TGTGCCAGCAGCTTAGGGGCAGCCGCCAATCAGCCCCAGCATTTT. V and J are TRBV11-2 and TRBJ1-5; D is unclear. The CDR3 has 15 residues. Deletions cut 1 base from V and 3 bases from J, with 10 bases between. The V gene's germline CDR1 is SGHAT and CDR2 FQNNGV.

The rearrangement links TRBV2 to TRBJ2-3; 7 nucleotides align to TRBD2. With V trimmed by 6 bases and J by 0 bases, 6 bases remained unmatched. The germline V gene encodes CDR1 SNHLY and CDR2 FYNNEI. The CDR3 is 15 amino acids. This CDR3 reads CASRASGLSTDTQYF. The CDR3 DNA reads TGTGCCAGCAGAGCTAGCGGACTTAGCACAGATACGCAGTATTTT.

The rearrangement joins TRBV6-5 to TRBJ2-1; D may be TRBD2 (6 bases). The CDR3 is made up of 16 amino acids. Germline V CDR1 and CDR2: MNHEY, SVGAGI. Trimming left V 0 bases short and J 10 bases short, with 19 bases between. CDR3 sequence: CASSYSVAEGRWEQFF. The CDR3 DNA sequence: TGTGCCAGCAGTTACTCGGTAGCGGAGGGGCGGTGGGAGCAGTTCTTC.

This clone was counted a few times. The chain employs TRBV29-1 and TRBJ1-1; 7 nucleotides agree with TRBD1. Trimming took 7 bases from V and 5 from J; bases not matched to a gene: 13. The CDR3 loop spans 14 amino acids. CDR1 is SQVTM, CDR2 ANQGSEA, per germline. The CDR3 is CSASTGRFGTEAFF. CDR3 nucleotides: TGCAGCGCTTCGACAGGGAGGTTTGGGACTGAAGCTTTCTTT. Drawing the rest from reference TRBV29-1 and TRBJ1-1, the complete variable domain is SAVISQKPSRDICQRGTSLTIQCQVDSQVTMMFWYRQQPGQSLTLIATANQGSEATYESGFVIDKFPISRPNLTFSTLTVSNMSPEDSSIYLCSASTGRFGTEAFFGQGTRLTVV.

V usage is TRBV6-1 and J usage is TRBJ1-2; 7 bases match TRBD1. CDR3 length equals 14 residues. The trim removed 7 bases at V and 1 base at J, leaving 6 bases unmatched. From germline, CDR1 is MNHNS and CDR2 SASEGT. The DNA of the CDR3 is TGTGCCAGCACGGGGGACAGTTTTAACTATGGCTACACCTTC. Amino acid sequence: CASTGDSFNYGYTF.

CDR3 DNA: TGTGCCAGCAGCGCCAATAGCGGCCCTTCCTACGAGCAGTACTTC. This translates into CASSANSGPSYEQYF. The chain recombines TRBV9 with TRBJ2-7, with TRBD2 as a possible D gene (6 bases). Trimming stripped 3 bases from V and 1 base from J, with 14 bases between. The CDR3 spans 15 residues. Germline V gives CDR1 SGDLS, CDR2 YYNGEE.

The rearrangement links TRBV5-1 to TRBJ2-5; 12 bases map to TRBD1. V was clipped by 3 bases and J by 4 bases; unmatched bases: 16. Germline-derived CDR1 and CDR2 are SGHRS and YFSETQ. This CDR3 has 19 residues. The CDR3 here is CASSSPHGVGQGAGETQYF. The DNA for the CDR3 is TGCGCCAGCAGCTCGCCCCACGGGGTGGGACAGGGGGCAGGAGAGACCCAGTACTTC.

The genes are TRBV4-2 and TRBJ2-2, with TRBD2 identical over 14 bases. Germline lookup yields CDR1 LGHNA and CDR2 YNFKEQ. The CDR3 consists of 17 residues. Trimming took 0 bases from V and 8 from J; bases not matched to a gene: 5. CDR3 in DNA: TGTGCCAGCAGCCAAGACCAAGGGACTAGCGGGAGAGGGGAGCTGTTTTTT. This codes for CASSQDQGTSGRGELFF.

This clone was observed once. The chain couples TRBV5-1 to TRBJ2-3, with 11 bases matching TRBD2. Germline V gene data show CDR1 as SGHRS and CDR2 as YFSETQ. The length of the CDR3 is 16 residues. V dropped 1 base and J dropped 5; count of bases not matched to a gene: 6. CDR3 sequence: CASSLYTLAGGDTQYF. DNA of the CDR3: TGCGCCAGCAGCTTGTATACCCTAGCGGGAGGAGATACGCAGTATTTT.